Each of the 29 T cell receptor beta chains below was sequenced from the same sample in a study of T cell repertoires in cytomegalovirus infection. Their cognate antigens are unknown. TCRdb analysed the reads with MiXCR anew, one entry per CDR3 protein. The table has fewer than 850,000 distinct CDR3 sequences, roughly 29% seen once. The sample here was cultured CD8+ T cells from PBMCs, taken from culture after CMV antigen stimulation. All receptors come from a human donor in good health (CMV status not recorded). Some clones in this sample may be carry-over from other donors' samples.

This clonotype was found a few times. The rearrangement joins TRBV4-2 to TRBJ2-5; TRBD1 matches at 8 bases. Trimming cost V 1 base and J 4 bases; bases outside gene matches: 2. The length of the CDR3 is 14 residues. CDR1 is LGHNA and CDR2 is YNFKEQ in the germline V gene. The CDR3 DNA reads as TGTGCCAGCAGCCAAGGGACAGGGAGAGAGACCCAGTACTTC. Translation gives CASSQGTGRETQYF.

The rearrangement uses TRBV6-5 and TRBJ2-3, with 7 bases matching TRBD1. The CDR3 loop spans 15 amino acids. Germline V gene data show CDR1 as MNHEY and CDR2 as SVGAGI. V dropped 0 bases and J dropped 4; count of bases not matched to a gene: 4. In nucleotides, the CDR3 is TGTGCCAGCAGTTACTCGACAGGGTGGGCAGATACGCAGTATTTT. Translation gives CASSYSTGWADTQYF.

This clonotype was detected a few times. The CDR3 is CSARDWRRLAGYNEQFF. The CDR3 coding sequence is TGCAGTGCTAGAGATTGGAGGAGACTAGCGGGGTACAATGAGCAGTTCTTC. The chain is built from TRBV20-1 and TRBJ2-1; TRBD2 matches 11 bases. The CDR3 is made up of 17 amino acids. The V gene's germline CDR1 is DFQATT and CDR2 SNEGSKA (reference sequence). With V trimmed by 0 bases and J by 4 bases, 8 bases remained unmatched.

This clonotype was recorded a few times. Here the CDR3 reads CASSFLSVGSNEQFF. In DNA, the CDR3 is TGTGCCAGCAGCTTTCTGTCGGTGGGATCCAATGAGCAGTTCTTC. The chain couples TRBV7-6 to TRBJ2-1; no clear D gene. In germline, CDR1 is SGHVS, CDR2 FNYEAQ. The length of the CDR3 is 15 residues. The germline V and J ends were trimmed by 3 bases and 6 bases, with 15 bases remaining between them.

The CDR3 protein is CASSGTTGQTFYGYTF. The CDR3, as DNA: TGTGCCAGCAGCGGGACGACGGGACAGACCTTCTATGGCTACACCTTC. V usage is TRBV9 and J usage is TRBJ1-2, with 7 bases lining up with TRBD1. V lost 3 bases, J lost 4 bases, and 12 bases stayed unmatched. The germline V gene has CDR1 SGDLS and CDR2 YYNGEE. The length of the CDR3 is 16 residues.

V is TRBV7-6 and J is TRBJ1-4, with D possibly TRBD1 on 5 matching bases. The V end lost 1 base, the J end lost 14 bases, and 20 bases lay between the germline ends. Germline CDR1 SGHVS, CDR2 FNYEAQ. This CDR3 has 15 amino acids. CDR3 coding DNA: TGTGCCAGCAGCTTAGTAGAGACCGGGACGATAGAGCTGTTTTTT. The encoded protein is CASSLVETGTIELFF.

This clonotype was seen many times. V and J are TRBV6-5 and TRBJ1-4; D uncertain. This CDR3 has 11 amino acids. Trimming stripped 3 bases from V and 7 bases from J, with 3 bases between. Germline V lookup: CDR1 MNHEY, CDR2 SVGAGI. In nucleotides, the CDR3 is TGTGCCAGCAGTTATGGTGAAAAACTGTTTTTT. Translating it yields CASSYGEKLFF.

A few counts support this clonotype. J is TRBJ2-2 and V is TRBV3-1, with 7 bases lining up with TRBD1. Looked up from germline, CDR1 is LGHDT and CDR2 is YNNKEL (reference sequence). The ends lost 7 bases at V and 0 bases at J; junction bases unmatched: 11. This CDR3 contains 17 residues. CDR3 bases: TGTGCCAGCACCCAGTACCCAGACAGGGCGAACACCGGGGAGCTGTTTTTT. It specifies CASTQYPDRANTGELFF.

This clonotype came up once. This rearrangement joins TRBV2 to TRBJ1-6; possibly TRBD1 for D (5 bases). Trimming cost V 3 bases and J 9 bases, with 12 bases left between them. This CDR3 contains 14 residues. The germline V gene encodes CDR1 SNHLY and CDR2 FYNNEI. As DNA, the CDR3 is TGTGCCAGCAGTGATGCGAAGGGGAGTTCACCCCTCCACTTT. Amino acid sequence: CASSDAKGSSPLHF.

This chain connects TRBV12-3 or TRBV12-4 to TRBJ1-1, with D tentatively TRBD1 (6 bases). V lost 5 bases and J lost 3, with 10 bases in between. The CDR3 contains 13 residues. In DNA, the CDR3 is TGTGCCAGCAGTCGCGACAGGTACACTGAAGCTTTCTTT. This translates into CASSRDRYTEAFF.

The V call is TRBV5-4, the J call TRBJ2-2; D not certain. The V gene's germline CDR1 is SGHNT and CDR2 YYREEE (reference sequence). The CDR3 consists of 12 residues. V dropped 5 bases and J dropped 6 bases, with 8 bases sitting between them. This CDR3 reads CASSPISGELFF. As DNA, the CDR3 is TGTGCCAGCAGTCCAATCTCCGGGGAGCTGTTTTTT.

This clonotype was seen more than once but under ten times. The chain employs TRBV19 and TRBJ1-2; unclear D gene. The CDR3 consists of 14 residues. V dropped 3 bases and J dropped 7 bases, with 15 bases sitting between them. From germline, CDR1 is LNHDA and CDR2 SQIVND (reference sequence). The DNA for the CDR3 is TGTGCCAGTAGTATGGACGTGATAATTCTTGGCTACACCTTC. Amino acid sequence: CASSMDVIILGYTF.

This clonotype was seen only a few times. The genes are TRBV28 and TRBJ2-1, with 9 positions matching TRBD1. The CDR3 is 15 amino acids. The germline V gene has CDR1 MDHEN and CDR2 SYDVKM. With V trimmed by 5 bases and J by 6 bases, 8 bases remained unmatched. CDR3 sequence (DNA): TGTGCCAGCAGTCGGCATGGGACAGGGACCAATGAGCAGTTCTTC. It is translated as CASSRHGTGTNEQFF. Variable domain in full (rest from reference TRBV28 and TRBJ2-1): DVKVTQSSRYLVKRTGEKVFLECVQDMDHENMFWYRQDPGLGLRLIYFSYDVKMKEKGDIPEGYSVSREKKERFSLILESASTNQTSMYLCASSRHGTGTNEQFFGPGTRLTVL.

The chain joins TRBV5-4 to TRBJ1-1, with no clear D. CDR3 size: 17 residues. Germline lookup yields CDR1 SGHNT and CDR2 YYREEE (reference sequence). Trimming pared 6 bases from V and 1 base from J, leaving 22 bases between. The CDR3 coding sequence is TGTGCCAGCAACCCGCACGGGGAGCCAGGATGGAACACTGAAGCTTTCTTT. Translating gives CASNPHGEPGWNTEAFF.

J is TRBJ2-1 and V is TRBV7-6; 8 nucleotides agree with TRBD2. CDR1 and CDR2 from the germline V gene are SGHVS and FNYEAQ. V lost 2 bases to trimming and J lost 6 bases; unmatched junction nucleotides: 6. The CDR3 is made up of 15 amino acids. The CDR3 sequence: CASSLSGGTFNEQFF. CDR3 nucleotide sequence: TGTGCCAGCAGCTTATCGGGGGGGACCTTCAATGAGCAGTTCTTC.

This clonotype was seen a handful of times. This chain joins TRBV15 and TRBJ1-3; D is unclear. Looked up from germline, CDR1 is LNHNV and CDR2 is YYDKDF (reference sequence). The V end lost 0 bases, the J end lost 2 bases, and 8 bases lay between the germline ends. This CDR3 has 15 amino acids. The CDR3 region is CATSRDRQPGNTIYF. In DNA form, the CDR3 reads TGTGCCACCAGCAGAGATAGGCAACCTGGAAACACCATATATTTT. Together with reference TRBV15 and TRBJ1-3, the CDR3 gives the full variable domain: DAMVIQNPRYQVTQFGKPVTLSCSQTLNHNVMYWYQQKSSQAPKLLFHYYDKDFNNEADTPDNFQSRRPNTSFCFLDIRSPGLGDTAMYLCATSRDRQPGNTIYFGEGSWLTVV.

With respect to this clonotype: The junction and the germline gene differ at one end; a read error may be behind it. The chain carries TRBV7-6 and TRBJ2-1; 8 nucleotides agree with TRBD2. Germline values: CDR1 SGHVS, CDR2 FNYEAQ. The CDR3 is 16 residues long. CDR3 residues: CASSSTGGAAGDEQFF. CDR3 nucleotides: TGTGCTAGCAGCTCCACGGGGGGGGCAGCCGGCGATGAGCAGTTCTTC.

The genes are TRBV6-1 and TRBJ2-1; 10 bases fit TRBD2. The CDR3 runs to 14 residues. Looked up from germline, CDR1 is MNHNS and CDR2 is SASEGT. V shed 2 bases and J 8 bases; nucleotides not matched to a gene: 3. The CDR3 DNA is TGTGCCAGCAGTGAAATAGCGGGGGGCGATGAGCAGTTCTTC. As protein: CASSEIAGGDEQFF.

This clonotype has more than one count but fewer than ten. The CDR3 is CASSAWGPIHEQFF. The CDR3, as DNA: TGTGCCAGCAGCGCATGGGGCCCTATACATGAGCAGTTCTTC. The V and J genes are TRBV7-2 and TRBJ2-1; D is perhaps TRBD1 (5 bases). The CDR3 is made up of 14 amino acids. V lost 5 bases, J lost 8 bases, and 16 bases lay in between. The germline V gene has CDR1 SGHTA and CDR2 FQGNSA.

This clonotype was observed a few times. The V gene is TRBV19, the J gene TRBJ2-7; D remains unclear. Germline CDR1 and CDR2: LNHDA and SQIVND (reference sequence). The CDR3 runs to 13 residues. With 1 base removed from V and 3 bases from J, the gap between germline ends came to 7 bases. CDR3 in DNA: TGTGCCAGTAGTATAGGTACGGGCTACGAGCAGTACTTC. Translation gives CASSIGTGYEQYF.

The chain carries TRBV7-9 and TRBJ2-2, with no clear D. The CDR3 is 13 amino acids. The ends were cut back, 3 bases at V and 9 bases at J, with 11 bases in the middle. Germline V gene sequence: CDR1 SEHNR, CDR2 FQNEAQ (reference sequence). The DNA of the CDR3 is TGTGCCAGCAGCTTGTTAGGCCTACGGGAGCTGTTTTTT. It translates to CASSLLGLRELFF.

This rearrangement joins TRBV27 to TRBJ1-2; 8 positions agree with TRBD1. The V gene end was trimmed by 4 bases and the J gene end by 3 bases; junction bases not matched to a gene: 7. Germline V lookup: CDR1 MNHEY, CDR2 SMNVEV (reference sequence). The CDR3 is 15 amino acids. CDR3 residues: CASSSRTGYDYGYTF. The CDR3 region has the DNA TGTGCCAGCAGTTCCAGGACAGGGTACGACTATGGCTACACCTTC.

For this clonotype: A read error may explain this, as a much larger clone is one base away. This rearrangement joins TRBV5-3 to TRBJ1-1, with 9 bases fitting TRBD1. TRBV5-3 is reported as an ORF; its role is uncertain. The CDR3 has 14 residues. The CDR3 loop is CVSSWAGTGTEAFF. The CDR3 region has the DNA TGTGTCAGCAGCTGGGCCGGGACAGGGACTGAAGCTTTCTTT.

This clonotype was seen more than once but under ten times. This chain connects TRBV12-3 or TRBV12-4 to TRBJ2-5; TRBD1 matches 7 bases. The V gene end was trimmed by 1 base and the J gene end by 5 bases; junction bases not matched to a gene: 10. This CDR3 has 16 amino acids. CDR3 protein: CASSLVVGQAVETQYF. DNA of the CDR3: TGTGCCAGCAGTTTAGTAGTAGGACAGGCGGTGGAGACCCAGTACTTC.

This sequence joins TRBV7-2 and TRBJ2-4, with 10 bases fitting TRBD2. The CDR3 has 16 residues. With 4 bases clipped from V and 5 bases from J, the junction kept 8 bases outside the gene matches. Germline CDR1 SGHTA, CDR2 FQGNSA. The CDR3 coding sequence is TGTGCCAGCAGCTCTCTTAGCGGGGGGCGTCAAAACATTCAGTACTTC. Protein product: CASSSLSGGRQNIQYF.

The chain carries TRBV6-2 or TRBV6-3 and TRBJ1-1; D is unclear. V lost 2 bases, J lost 0 bases, and 7 bases lay in between. Germline CDR1 MNHEY, CDR2 SVGEGT. The length of the CDR3 is 14 residues. The CDR3 bases are TGTGCCAGCAGTTACCTGTACCTGAACACTGAAGCTTTCTTT. Amino acid sequence: CASSYLYLNTEAFF.

This chain uses TRBV7-2 with TRBJ1-1; D possibly corresponds to TRBD1 (5 bases). Looked up from germline, CDR1 is SGHTA and CDR2 is FQGNSA. V was pared by 3 bases and J by 4 bases, with 18 bases between. The CDR3 length is 16 residues. The CDR3 is CASSFPPGERGTEAFF. DNA for the CDR3: TGTGCCAGCAGCTTTCCCCCGGGGGAAAGGGGCACTGAAGCTTTCTTT.

The table lists this clonotype with a few counts. V is TRBV4-2 and J is TRBJ2-7; possible D gene TRBD2, 6 bases. Germline CDR1 and CDR2: LGHNA and YNFKEQ. This CDR3 region has 14 residues. V gave up 1 base and J gave up 0 bases, with 7 bases separating them. CDR3 sequence (DNA): TGTGCCAGCAGCCAAGTGGGGGGCTCCTACGAGCAGTACTTC. Translation: CASSQVGGSYEQYF.

This clonotype was seen many times. CDR3 DNA sequence: TGTGCCAGCAGCTTCGGGGTTAATGAGCAGTTCTTC. Translated, it gives CASSFGVNEQFF. This rearrangement joins TRBV27 to TRBJ2-1, with D possibly TRBD2 on 5 matching bases. Trimming took 6 bases from V and 7 from J, leaving 10 bases between them. The germline gives CDR1 MNHEY, CDR2 SMNVEV (reference sequence). The CDR3 extends over 12 amino acids.